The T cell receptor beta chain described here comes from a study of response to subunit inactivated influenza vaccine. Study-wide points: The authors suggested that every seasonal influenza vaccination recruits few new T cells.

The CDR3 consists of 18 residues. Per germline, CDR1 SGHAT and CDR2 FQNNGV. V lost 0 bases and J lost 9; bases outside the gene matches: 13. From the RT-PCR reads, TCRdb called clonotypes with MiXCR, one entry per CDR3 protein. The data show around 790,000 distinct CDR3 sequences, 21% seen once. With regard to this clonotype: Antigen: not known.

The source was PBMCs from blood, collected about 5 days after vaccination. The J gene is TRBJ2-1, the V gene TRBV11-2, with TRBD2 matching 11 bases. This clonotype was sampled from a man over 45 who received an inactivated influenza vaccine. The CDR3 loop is CASSLEATASGRSGEQFF. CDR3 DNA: TGTGCCAGCAGCTTAGAAGCCACGGCTAGCGGGAGGTCTGGTGAGCAGTTCTTC.